These 28 T cell receptor beta chains came from one sample sequenced in a study of T cells after yellow fever vaccination. TCRdb processed the 5' RACE reads anew with MiXCR; each CDR3 protein has one entry. The data hold just under 600,000 distinct CDR3 sequences, with around an eighth observed a single time. This specimen consisted of PBMCs, obtained on the day of the yellow fever booster vaccination. The receptors originated from a young man who received the YFV17D yellow fever vaccine.

V usage is TRBV20-1 and J usage is TRBJ2-5; 9 bases agree with TRBD2. The ends lost 3 bases at V and 2 bases at J; junction bases unmatched: 4. The CDR3 has 14 residues. The germline V gene has CDR1 DFQATT and CDR2 SNEGSKA (reference sequence). CDR3 bases: TGCAGTGCTAGTAGCGGGAGTAGTCAAGAGACCCAGTACTTC. It specifies CSASSGSSQETQYF.

The V and J genes are TRBV19 and TRBJ2-7, with 7 bases lining up with TRBD2. Unmatched junction bases numbered 2, after V lost 9 bases and J lost 6 bases. Germline CDR1 reads LNHDA; CDR2 reads SQIVND (reference sequence). This CDR3 has 10 residues. CDR3 sequence: CARAGSEQYF. Written as DNA, the CDR3 is TGTGCCAGAGCGGGGAGCGAGCAGTACTTC. Looking up the rest from reference TRBV19 and TRBJ2-7 gives the full variable domain: DGGITQSPKYLFRKEGQNVTLSCEQNLNHDAMYWYRQDPGQGLRLIYYSQIVNDFQKGDIAEGYSVSREKKESFPLTVTSAQKNPTAFYLCARAGSEQYFGPGTRLTVT.

This clonotype turned up a few times. The CDR3: CASSLSGNAYEQYF. In nucleotides, the CDR3 is TGTGCCAGCAGTTTATCCGGGAACGCCTACGAGCAGTACTTC. The rearrangement links TRBV27 to TRBJ2-7; maybe TRBD2 (5 bases). CDR1 and CDR2 from the germline V gene are MNHEY and SMNVEV (reference sequence). V was shortened by 0 bases and J by 2 bases, with 8 bases between the two germline ends. The CDR3 has 14 residues.

This clonotype has more than one count but fewer than ten. The V gene is TRBV7-9, the J gene TRBJ2-2, with 8 bases lining up with TRBD1. The CDR3 length is 17 residues. The V gene's germline CDR1 is SEHNR and CDR2 FQNEAQ (reference sequence). J was trimmed by 5 bases and V by 4 bases; bases with no gene match: 12. The CDR3: CASSSLLQGVRTGELFF. As DNA, the CDR3 is TGTGCCAGCAGCTCCTTACTACAGGGGGTACGGACCGGGGAGCTGTTTTTT.

As regards this clonotype: The junction departs from the called germline gene at one end, perhaps through a read error. This rearrangement joins TRBV12-3 or TRBV12-4 to TRBJ2-1, with TRBD2 as a possible D gene (7 bases). This CDR3 comprises 13 residues. The CDR3 sequence: CASSQQGREPQVF. The CDR3 DNA sequence: TGTGCCAGCAGTCAGCAGGGGCGGGAGCCGCAGGTCTTC.

This clonotype was detected only a few times. This rearrangement joins TRBV5-1 to TRBJ2-2; 8 bases agree with TRBD2. The CDR3 loop spans 17 amino acids. Germline CDR1 reads SGHRS; CDR2 reads YFSETQ. With V trimmed by 0 bases and J by 6 bases, 10 bases remained unmatched. CDR3: CASSLGRTSTTAGELFF. CDR3 in DNA: TGCGCCAGCAGCTTGGGACGGACTAGCACAACAGCCGGGGAGCTGTTTTTT.

This clonotype is a singleton in its sample. V is TRBV21-1 and J is TRBJ2-3; the D call in the table, TRBD1, was not verified against the DNA. TRBV21-1 is a pseudogene locus. The CDR3 extends over 17 amino acids. DNA for the CDR3: TGTGCCAGCATCGAAAGTGAGGACAGGGAGGGGGGAGTCACGCAGTATTTT. Residues: CASIESEDREGGVTQYF.

The V and J genes are TRBV7-8 and TRBJ2-7, with 10 positions matching TRBD2. The CDR3 loop spans 15 amino acids. CDR1 SGHVS and CDR2 FQNEAQ come from the germline V gene. V was pared by 5 bases and J by 2 bases, with 6 bases of the junction left unmatched. The CDR3 coding sequence is TGTGCCAGCAGCCCCCTAGCGGGAGCCGCCTACGAGCAGTACTTC. It codes for CASSPLAGAAYEQYF.

Many counts were recorded for this clonotype. As DNA, the CDR3 is TGCAGTGCTAGGAGAGACTCCTACGAGCAGTACTTC. Protein: CSARRDSYEQYF. The rearrangement joins TRBV20-1 to TRBJ2-7; D call uncertain. Per the germline V gene, CDR1 is DFQATT and CDR2 is SNEGSKA (reference sequence). V was clipped by 3 bases and J by 0 bases, with 6 bases between them. The CDR3 covers 12 residues.

The chain joins TRBV15 to TRBJ2-7, with TRBD1 identical over 9 bases. The V segment lost 9 bases and the J segment 4 bases; nucleotides outside the gene matches: 7. The CDR3 contains 13 residues. Germline values: CDR1 LNHNV, CDR2 YYDKDF (reference sequence). CDR3 loop: CATEVDRGYEQYF. CDR3 in DNA: TGTGCCACTGAAGTGGACAGGGGTTACGAGCAGTACTTC.

This clonotype was seen once. V is TRBV15 and J is TRBJ2-3; TRBD2 is a possible D gene (5 bases). This CDR3 contains 14 residues. Germline loops: CDR1 LNHNV, CDR2 YYDKDF (reference sequence). Trimming shortened V by 4 bases and J by 2 bases, and 10 bases separated the two germline ends. In DNA form, the CDR3 reads TGTGCCACCAGCACTCCGGGGATCACAGATACGCAGTATTTT. This codes for CATSTPGITDTQYF. Full variable domain (outside the CDR3, taken from reference TRBV15 and TRBJ2-3): DAMVIQNPRYQVTQFGKPVTLSCSQTLNHNVMYWYQQKSSQAPKLLFHYYDKDFNNEADTPDNFQSRRPNTSFCFLDIRSPGLGDTAMYLCATSTPGITDTQYFGPGTRLTVL.

In this sample, this clonotype turned up a few times. The V call is TRBV7-8, the J call TRBJ2-1; D not certain. Germline V gives CDR1 SGHVS, CDR2 FQNEAQ. V was shortened by 5 bases and J by 10 bases, with 15 bases between the two germline ends. This CDR3 region has 13 residues. CDR3: CASSPHVGREQFF. Here the CDR3 DNA reads TGTGCCAGCAGCCCCCACGTCGGGCGGGAGCAGTTCTTC.

J is TRBJ2-3 and V is TRBV6-2 or TRBV6-3; D is unclear. The CDR3 loop spans 13 amino acids. The germline V gene has CDR1 MNHEY and CDR2 SVGEGT. Trimming removed 6 bases at V and 4 bases at J, with 11 bases between. For the CDR3, the DNA is TGTGCCAGCAGACTCCATGATCCAGATACGCAGTATTTT. It specifies CASRLHDPDTQYF.

This clonotype was counted a few times. The CDR3 region is CASSADRRNQPQHF. The CDR3 bases are TGTGCCAGTAGCGCGGATCGACGCAATCAGCCCCAGCATTTT. The chain is built from TRBV19 and TRBJ1-5; D gene ambiguous. The V and J ends lost 6 bases and 2 bases respectively, with 11 bases between them. The CDR3 runs 14 residues. The germline V gene encodes CDR1 LNHDA and CDR2 SQIVND (reference sequence).

This clonotype was detected only a few times. The chain employs TRBV5-4 and TRBJ2-3, with TRBD2 matching 8 bases. Germline V gene lookup returns CDR1 SGHNT and CDR2 YYREEE (reference sequence). V shed 1 base, J shed 3 bases, and the junction held 13 bases outside the gene matches. The CDR3 has 18 residues. The CDR3 reads CASSLTGGRFVETDTQYF. As DNA, the CDR3 is TGTGCCAGCAGCTTGACGGGGGGGCGGTTCGTCGAAACAGATACGCAGTATTTT.

Note on this clonotype: At one of its ends the junction is not consistent with the germline gene, which may arise from a read error. V and J are TRBV20-1 and TRBJ1-4; 7 bases line up with TRBD1. The germline gives CDR1 DFQATT, CDR2 SNEGSKA (reference sequence). CDR3 length: 17 amino acids. The CDR3 DNA follows: TGCTGTGCTAGAGATGGGGGGACAGTGGGAACCTTTGAAAAACTGTTTTTT. Translated, it gives CCARDGGTVGTFEKLFF.

At least ten counts were recorded for this clonotype. The chain links TRBV6-5 to TRBJ1-2, with D possibly TRBD1 on 5 matching bases. Germline values: CDR1 MNHEY, CDR2 SVGAGI. V lost 0 bases, J lost 7 bases, and 15 bases lay in between. This CDR3 spans 15 amino acids. In DNA, the CDR3 is TGTGCCAGCAGTTACTCCTCGGGGGGGGACGCTGGCTACACCTTC. It specifies CASSYSSGGDAGYTF.

This chain connects TRBV20-1 to TRBJ1-3; weak D call: TRBD1 (5 bases). The CDR3 loop spans 15 amino acids. Germline CDR1 and CDR2: DFQATT and SNEGSKA (reference sequence). Trimming took off 3 bases at V and 0 bases at J, with 12 bases between the two ends. The CDR3 bases are TGCAGTGCTAGGACAACAGGTCCCTCTGGAAACACCATATATTTT. Its translation is CSARTTGPSGNTIYF.

This clonotype came up a few times. This chain uses TRBV6-5 with TRBJ1-1; 8 bases match TRBD1. The CDR3 has 14 amino acids. V lost 6 bases to trimming and J lost 4 bases; unmatched junction nucleotides: 7. CDR1 is MNHEY and CDR2 is SVGAGI in the germline V gene. DNA for the CDR3: TGTGCCAGCAGCCCCAGGACAGGGACCACTGAAGCTTTCTTT. It is translated as CASSPRTGTTEAFF.

This clonotype occurred a few times. The chain combines TRBV7-8 with TRBJ1-1, with 8 bases identical to TRBD1. The J segment lost 10 bases and the V segment lost 2 bases, leaving 12 bases of the junction unmatched. The CDR3 sequence is 15 residues long. Per the germline V gene, CDR1 is SGHVS and CDR2 is FQNEAQ. CDR3 loop: CASSLNLGQVGVAFF. In DNA, the CDR3 is TGTGCCAGCAGCTTAAATCTGGGACAGGTAGGAGTAGCTTTCTTT.

This clonotype came up a few times. The chain employs TRBV20-1 and TRBJ1-1; unclear D gene. The CDR3 spans 13 residues. Trimming took 6 bases from V and 10 from J, leaving 21 bases between them. The germline V gene encodes CDR1 DFQATT and CDR2 SNEGSKA (reference sequence). CDR3 in DNA: TGCAGTGCCGAGCGTCTCGGGTGGGGAATAGCTTTCTTT. Translating it yields CSAERLGWGIAFF.

The gene calls are TRBV6-1 and TRBJ1-4; D call uncertain. The CDR3 is 13 amino acids. Trimming took 7 bases from V and 7 from J, leaving 13 bases between them. Germline-derived CDR1 and CDR2 are MNHNS and SASEGT. The CDR3 sequence: CASTPGFGEKLFF. For the CDR3, the DNA is TGTGCCAGCACTCCCGGGTTTGGTGAAAAACTGTTTTTT.

This chain links TRBV29-1 with TRBJ2-3; 11 nucleotides match TRBD2. Germline V gene sequence: CDR1 SQVTM, CDR2 ANQGSEA. J was trimmed by 4 bases and V by 4 bases; bases with no gene match: 13. The CDR3 is 17 amino acids. CDR3 nucleotides: TGCAGCGTTGGAATTAGCGGGAGGGCCTGGAGCGCAGATACGCAGTATTTT. Encoded protein: CSVGISGRAWSADTQYF.

Of note for this clonotype: Compared with germline, one end of the junction differs, possibly owing to a read error. This chain uses TRBV2 with TRBJ1-4, with no clear D. Germline assignment: CDR1 SNHLY and CDR2 FYNNEI. This CDR3 region has 14 residues. CDR3 sequence reads: CTSWNGVSNEKLFF. CDR3 bases: TGTACCAGCTGGAACGGGGTATCTAATGAAAAACTGTTTTTT.

This clonotype was seen a few times. This chain uses TRBV7-2 with TRBJ2-5; D perhaps matches TRBD1 (6 bases). V gave up 5 bases and J gave up 2 bases, with 12 bases separating them. Per germline, CDR1 SGHTA and CDR2 FQGNSA. CDR3 length: 14 amino acids. The CDR3 is CASSQDGQQETQYF. CDR3 DNA sequence: TGTGCCAGCAGCCAAGATGGACAGCAAGAGACCCAGTACTTC.

This clonotype was found a few times. The CDR3 loop is CSARALPSYNSPLHF. The CDR3 DNA reads TGCAGTGCTAGAGCCCTACCCTCCTATAATTCACCCCTCCACTTT. This chain uses TRBV20-1 with TRBJ1-6; no definite D call. Trimming removed 1 base at V and 0 bases at J, with 7 bases between. This CDR3 spans 15 amino acids. Germline values: CDR1 DFQATT, CDR2 SNEGSKA (reference sequence).

The V call is TRBV29-1, the J call TRBJ2-5, with TRBD2 as a possible D gene (5 bases). CDR1 and CDR2 (germline): SQVTM, ANQGSEA. V was cut by 6 bases and J by 5 bases, with 13 bases left in between. CDR3 length: 12 amino acids. CDR3 sequence reads: CSVSGTGETQYF. CDR3 nucleotide sequence: TGCAGCGTGTCGGGCACGGGGGAGACCCAGTACTTC.

This clonotype was seen only a few times. The chain carries TRBV13 and TRBJ1-6; TRBD1 matches at 9 bases. V lost 4 bases, J lost 7 bases, and 5 bases stayed unmatched. The CDR3 loop spans 15 amino acids. CDR1 and CDR2 (germline): PRHDT, FYEKMQ (reference sequence). The CDR3 DNA reads TGTGCCAGCAGCTCCACAGACAGGGGGAATTCACCCCTCCACTTT. This sequence encodes CASSSTDRGNSPLHF.